The 9 T cell receptor beta chains below were found in one sample sequenced in a study of T cell clonality in common variable immunodeficiency. The study's findings and limits: Fewer deletions and N-nucleotide insertions were reportedly seen in common variable immunodeficiency TCR beta sequences.

Some clones are missing from TCRdb's copy, which holds only in-frame ones; the method was immunoSEQ multiplex PCR. This sample comprises 30,000 to 40,000 clones, none seen once only. Antigens for these TCRs are unknown. The sequenced sample consisted of peripheral blood mononuclear cells. The receptors originated from a human donor with common variable immunodeficiency.

Only a few counts were recorded for this clone. With the read ending 3 residues before the CDR3 end, the germline J gene is used to fill in that end. This chain uses TRBV19 with TRBJ2-5; D is possibly TRBD1 (5 bases). Trimming removed 6 bases from V and 2 bases from J, with 10 bases in between. The CDR3 is made up of 13 amino acids. Germline V gene data show CDR1 as LNHDA and CDR2 as SQIVND (reference sequence). The part of the CDR3 DNA that was read is TGTGCCAGTAGCGATGCAGGGCAAGAGACC. Translation gives CASSDAGQET. The whole CDR3 protein is CASSDAGQETQYF.

This clone showed up many times. The read ends 3 residues shy of where the CDR3 ends; the end is completed using the germline J gene. V is TRBV29-1 and J is TRBJ2-3, with no clear D. The germline CDR1 and CDR2 sequences are SQVTM and ANQGSEA. The CDR3 loop spans 11 amino acids. Trimming pared 5 bases from V and 3 bases from J, leaving 6 bases between. The CDR3 sequence: CSVLFTDTQYF. The sequenced part of the CDR3 DNA is TGCAGCGTTCTATTTACAGATACG.

This clone has at least ten counts. The read stops 3 residues short of the end of the CDR3; the missing end is completed from the germline J gene. The V and J genes are TRBV2 and TRBJ2-6, with D maybe TRBD1 (6 bases). The V gene's germline CDR1 is SNHLY and CDR2 FYNNEI. This CDR3 has 16 amino acids. V was cut by 3 bases and J by 3 bases, with 12 bases left in between. The CDR3 bases that were read are TGTGCCAGCAGTGAGGACAGTTCTTATGGGGCCAACGTC. Translation: CASSEDSSYGANV. The full CDR3 sequence reads CASSEDSSYGANVLTF. The full variable domain, in which reference TRBV2 and TRBJ2-6 provide the parts outside the CDR3, is EPEVTQTPSHQVTQMGQEVILRCVPISNHLYFYWYRQILGQKVEFLVSFYNNEISEKSEIFDDQFSVERPDGSNFTLKIRSTKLEDSAMYFCASSEDSSYGANVLTFGAGSRLTVL.

A note on this clone: The CDR3 goes on 3 residues after the read ends, and that part is filled in from the germline J gene. This rearrangement joins TRBV7-9 to TRBJ2-1; D unclear. The CDR3 is made up of 13 amino acids. V was trimmed by 1 base and J by 5 bases, leaving 6 bases between them. Germline loops: CDR1 SEHNR, CDR2 FQNEAQ (reference sequence). The DNA read from the CDR3 is TGTGCCAGCAGCTTAGAGGGTCACAATGAG. Amino acids: CASSLEGHNE. The CDR3 in its entirety is CASSLEGHNEQFF. Complete variable domain (other parts from reference TRBV7-9 and TRBJ2-1): DTGVSQNPRHKITKRGQNVTFRCDPISEHNRLYWYRQTLGQGPEFLTYFQNEAQLEKSRLLSDRFSAERPKGSFSTLEIQRTEQGDSAMYLCASSLEGHNEQFFGPGTRLTVL.

This clone was recorded a few times. Coverage ceases 3 residues before the CDR3 finishes, and the germline J gene fills in the end. This chain uses TRBV7-9 with TRBJ2-7; 7 bases are a match to TRBD2. Germline lookup yields CDR1 SEHNR and CDR2 FQNEAQ (reference sequence). J was trimmed by 6 bases and V by 0 bases; bases with no gene match: 2. The CDR3 sequence is 13 residues long. The CDR3 DNA, read in part, is TGTGCCAGCAGCTTAGCGGGGGGGGGCGAG. This codes for CASSLAGGGE. The CDR3, in full, reads CASSLAGGGEQYF.

With regard to this clone: The read halts 3 residues ahead of the CDR3 end, with the missing end drawn from the germline J gene. The rearrangement links TRBV2 to TRBJ1-2, with TRBD1 as a possible D gene (5 bases). The germline V gene has CDR1 SNHLY and CDR2 FYNNEI. CDR3 size: 16 residues. Trimming removed 2 bases at V and 3 bases at J, with 16 bases between. The DNA read from the CDR3 is TGTGCCAGCAGTGAACAACAGAGGGGTAGGGACTATGGC. Its translation is CASSEQQRGRDYG. The CDR3 in its entirety is CASSEQQRGRDYGYTF.

With regard to this clone: The missing CDR3 end, 3 residues past where the read stops, is filled in from the germline J gene. The chain carries TRBV2 and TRBJ1-4; a weak D match, TRBD1 (6 bases). V lost 3 bases and J lost 2, with 10 bases in between. Per the germline V gene, CDR1 is SNHLY and CDR2 is FYNNEI. There are 15 residues in the CDR3. The CDR3 region is CASSDGGQTNEKLFF. The CDR3 bases that were read are TGTGCCAGCAGTGACGGGGGGCAGACTAATGAAAAA.

This clone has a count of ten or more. The read ends 3 residues before the CDR3 terminus; that terminus is restored from the germline J gene. The chain joins TRBV7-8 to TRBJ2-7, with 7 bases aligning to TRBD1. The CDR3 covers 13 residues. Germline V gene data show CDR1 as SGHVS and CDR2 as FQNEAQ. Germline trimming cut 8 bases from V and 5 bases from J; bases unmatched to any gene: 9. Here the CDR3 reads CASLTGRTDEQYF. CDR3 DNA (partial): TGTGCCAGCTTGACAGGGCGCACGGACGAG. Full variable domain (remainder filled in from reference TRBV7-8 and TRBJ2-7): GAGVSQSPRYKVAKRGQDVALRCDPISGHVSLFWYQQALGQGPEFLTYFQNEAQLDKSGLPSDRFFAERPEGSVSTLKIQRTQQEDSAVYLCASLTGRTDEQYFGPGTRLTVT.

This clone was counted many times. The CDR3 goes on 3 residues after the read ends, and that part is filled in from the germline J gene. The V call is TRBV5-5, the J call TRBJ1-2; D perhaps matches TRBD1 (5 bases). In germline, CDR1 is SGHKS, CDR2 YYEKEE (reference sequence). The CDR3 runs 15 residues. Trimming removed 0 bases at V and 6 bases at J, with 15 bases between. The sequenced CDR3 bases are TGTGCCAGCAGCTTGGAACCAGGGAGTAGTAATGGC. This encodes CASSLEPGSSNG. The whole CDR3 protein reads CASSLEPGSSNGYTF.